The clone carrying this T cell receptor beta chain was seen a single time. The data belong to a study of blood T cell repertoires in COVID-19. At the level of the study: COVID-19 samples, acute and convalescent, were from the United States, Italy and Spain.

Participant age was roughly 18 to 90 years, and participants resided in 20 to 30 US areas. The study assigned cohorts using participant-reported clinical history. Cohort 3 donors were reported recovered after two negative PCRs, clearance, or symptom resolution. Only in-frame clones appear in the TCRdb table, and some are missing; sequencing was by immunoSEQ multiplex PCR. The data show about 170,000 clones, 84% seen once. The sequence was obtained from a man between 50 and 59 years old who had recovered from COVID-19. Sequencing used PBMCs or T cells enriched from blood (not recorded which).

The CDR3 DNA reads as TGTGCCACCGGGGGGGAGCGGGGCCTCGGCGAGCAGTTCTTC. It yields the protein CATGGERGLGEQFF. The chain links TRBV24-1 to TRBJ2-1; 7 positions match TRBD2. This CDR3 contains 14 residues. V was clipped by 9 bases and J by 10 bases; unmatched bases: 14. Germline loops: CDR1 KGHDR, CDR2 SFDVKD.